This TCR beta chain was identified during a study of blood T cell repertoires in COVID-19 (dated by TCRdb to the early 2020s). Study-level background: The collaborator samples originated in the United States, Italy and Spain and spanned the acute and convalescent phases of COVID-19. The prospective study material was composed of cDNA or gDNA derived from T cells, B-cell-depleted T cells, or PBMCs. Deeply sampled blood TCRbeta repertoires from subjects exposed to, actively infected with, or recovered from COVID-19 were included in the dataset. A freely available public database, intended as a resource for researchers studying the immune response to SARS-CoV-2, is where the repertoires were released. Samples came from the ongoing ImmuneRACE study (first 160 participants) plus 1,254 subjects from 6 global collaborators. A de-identified subject ID, COVID-19 status, age in years and sex were almost always included in the sample metadata. Where HLA class I and class II types were available, the types were taken from metadata supplied by the sample provider, not from assay-based typing. The full study reports these points: The quantity of clinical and demographic metadata differed by source and by participant and was supplied without curation.

From the germline V gene, CDR1 is SNHLY and CDR2 is FYNNEI. Trimming at the junction amounts to 3 bases on V and 2 bases on J, and the germline ends lie 8 bases apart. From cysteine to phenylalanine, the CDR3 is 13 amino acids long. Only the CDR3 part of the read is kept: 39 bases, read in frame from the first base. The immunoSEQ Assay, a bias-controlled multiplex PCR, was used to amplify TCRbeta CDR3 regions from genomic DNA. Turning to the authors' computational methods: Within the assay, amplification of reference gene primers was used to estimate how many nucleated cells each sample contained. Sequence reads were collapsed and filtered to measure the absolute abundance of every unique TCRbeta CDR3 rearrangement. For each sample, productive Simpson clonality was calculated as the square root of Simpson's diversity index across productive rearrangements. TCRdb re-hosts the immuneACCESS table, in-frame sequences only. Its copies lack some clones; in the studies checked, an unresolved V gene accounts for under half of them, and the cause for the rest is not known. The DNA was the basis for D and trimming; V, J and clone size are from that table. The table for this sample lists roughly 140,000 clones; 84% of them were counted only once. The top ten constitute around 2.2% of the sample.

Collaborating institutions collected whole blood in K2EDTA tubes following their own protocols. For TCRbeta analysis, collaborators shipped samples as frozen whole blood, isolated PBMCs, or DNA extracted from either of those sample types. Regarding this clone: What this receptor recognizes is not known. There are no base qualities to consult, and no much larger clone falls within one base.

This TCR was recovered from a man in his 70s with acute or convalescent COVID-19. Recombination linked TRBV2 to TRBJ2-7; a weak D assignment points to TRBD2 (6 bases agree). Sequenced: peripheral blood. The CDR3 has the sequence CASSELAPYEQYF. The DNA sequence is given as TGTGCCAGCAGTGAGCTAGCGCCCTACGAGCAGTACTTC.